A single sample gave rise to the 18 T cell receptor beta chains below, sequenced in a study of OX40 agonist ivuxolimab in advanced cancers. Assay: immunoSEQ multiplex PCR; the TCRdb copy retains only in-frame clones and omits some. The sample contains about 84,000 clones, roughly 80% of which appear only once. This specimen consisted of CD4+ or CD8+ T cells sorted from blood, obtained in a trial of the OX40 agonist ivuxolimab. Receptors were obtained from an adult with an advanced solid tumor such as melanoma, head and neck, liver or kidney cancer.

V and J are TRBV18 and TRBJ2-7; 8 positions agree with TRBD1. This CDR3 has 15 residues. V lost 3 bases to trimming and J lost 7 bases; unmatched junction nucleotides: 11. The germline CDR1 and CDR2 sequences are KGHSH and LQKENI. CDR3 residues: CASSPYRGDPSEQYV. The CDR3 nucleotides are TGTGCCAGCTCACCTTACAGGGGGGATCCGTCGGAGCAGTACGTC.

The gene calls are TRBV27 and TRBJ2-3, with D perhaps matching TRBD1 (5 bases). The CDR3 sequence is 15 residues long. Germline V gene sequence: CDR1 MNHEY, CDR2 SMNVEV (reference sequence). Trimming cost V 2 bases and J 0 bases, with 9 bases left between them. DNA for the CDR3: TGTGCCAGCAGTTTAAGGGGTCTTAGCACAGATACGCAGTATTTT. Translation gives CASSLRGLSTDTQYF.

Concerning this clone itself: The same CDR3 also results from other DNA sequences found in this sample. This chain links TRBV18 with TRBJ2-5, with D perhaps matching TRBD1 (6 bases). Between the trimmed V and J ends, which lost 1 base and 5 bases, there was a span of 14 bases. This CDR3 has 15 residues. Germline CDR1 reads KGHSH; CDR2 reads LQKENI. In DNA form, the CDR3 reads TGTGCCAGCTCACCACGAGGGGGATCTCAGGAGACCCAGTACTTC. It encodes CASSPRGGSQETQYF.

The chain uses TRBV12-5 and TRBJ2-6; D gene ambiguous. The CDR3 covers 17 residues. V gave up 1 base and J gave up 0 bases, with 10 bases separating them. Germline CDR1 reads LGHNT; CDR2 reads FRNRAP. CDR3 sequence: CASGLGATSSGANVLTF. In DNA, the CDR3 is TGTGCTAGTGGTTTGGGAGCCACGAGCTCTGGGGCCAACGTCCTGACTTTC.

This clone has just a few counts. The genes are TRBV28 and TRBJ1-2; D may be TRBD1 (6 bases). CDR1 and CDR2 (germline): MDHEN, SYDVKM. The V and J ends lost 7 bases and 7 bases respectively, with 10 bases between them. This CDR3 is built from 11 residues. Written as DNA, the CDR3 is TGTGCCAGCACTGGGGGCCTTGGCTACACCTTC. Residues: CASTGGLGYTF.

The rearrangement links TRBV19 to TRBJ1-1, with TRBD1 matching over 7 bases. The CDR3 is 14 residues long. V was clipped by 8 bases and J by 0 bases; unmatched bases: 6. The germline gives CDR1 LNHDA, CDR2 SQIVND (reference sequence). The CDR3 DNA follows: TGTGCCAGTCAACCGACAGGGATGAACACTGAAGCTTTCTTT. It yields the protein CASQPTGMNTEAFF.

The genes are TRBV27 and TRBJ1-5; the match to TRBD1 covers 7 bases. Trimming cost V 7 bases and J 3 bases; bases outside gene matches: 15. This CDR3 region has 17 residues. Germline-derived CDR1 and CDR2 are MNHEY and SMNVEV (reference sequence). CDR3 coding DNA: TGTGCCAGCAAATTGTATCTCGGGACAGAGGACAATCAGCCCCAGCATTTT. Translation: CASKLYLGTEDNQPQHF.

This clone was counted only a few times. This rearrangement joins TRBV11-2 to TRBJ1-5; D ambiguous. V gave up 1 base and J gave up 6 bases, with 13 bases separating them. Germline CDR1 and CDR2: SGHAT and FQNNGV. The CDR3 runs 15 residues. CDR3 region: CASSLVVVEGQPQHF. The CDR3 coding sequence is TGTGCCAGCAGCTTAGTCGTAGTCGAGGGTCAGCCCCAGCATTTT. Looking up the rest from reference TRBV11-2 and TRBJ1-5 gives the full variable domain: EAGVAQSPRYKIIEKRQSVAFWCNPISGHATLYWYQQILGQGPKLLIQFQNNGVVDDSQLPKDRFSAERLKGVDSTLKIQPAKLEDSAVYLCASSLVVVEGQPQHFGDGTRLSIL.

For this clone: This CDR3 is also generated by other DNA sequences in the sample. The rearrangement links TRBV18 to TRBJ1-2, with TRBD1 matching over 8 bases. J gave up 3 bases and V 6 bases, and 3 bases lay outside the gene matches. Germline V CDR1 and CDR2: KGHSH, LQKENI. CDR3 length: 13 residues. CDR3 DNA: TGTGCCAGCTCGCCGGACAGGGACTATGGCTACACCTTC. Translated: CASSPDRDYGYTF.

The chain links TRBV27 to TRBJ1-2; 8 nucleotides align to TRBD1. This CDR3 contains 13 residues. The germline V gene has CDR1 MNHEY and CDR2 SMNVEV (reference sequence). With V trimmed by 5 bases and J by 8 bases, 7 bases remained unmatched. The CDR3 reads CASSLTGGVGYTF. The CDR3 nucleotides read TGTGCCAGCAGTCTCACAGGGGGTGTAGGCTACACCTTC.

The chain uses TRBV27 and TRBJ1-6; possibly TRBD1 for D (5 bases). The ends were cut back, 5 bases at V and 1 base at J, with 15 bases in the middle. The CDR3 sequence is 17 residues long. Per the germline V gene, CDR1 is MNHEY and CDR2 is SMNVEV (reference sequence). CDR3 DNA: TGTGCCAGCAGTCTATACAGGAATCCTTCCTATAATTCACCCCTCCACTTT. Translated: CASSLYRNPSYNSPLHF.

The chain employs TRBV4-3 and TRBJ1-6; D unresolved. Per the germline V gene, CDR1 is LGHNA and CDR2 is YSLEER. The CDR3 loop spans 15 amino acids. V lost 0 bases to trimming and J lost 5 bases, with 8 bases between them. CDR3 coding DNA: TGCGCCAGCAGCCAAGATGGAGGGAATAATTCACCCCTCCACTTT. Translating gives CASSQDGGNNSPLHF.

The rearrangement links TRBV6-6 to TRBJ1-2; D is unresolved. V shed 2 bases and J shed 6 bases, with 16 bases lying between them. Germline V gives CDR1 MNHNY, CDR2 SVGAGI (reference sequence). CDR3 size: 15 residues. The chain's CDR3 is CASSYGVVSPDGYTF. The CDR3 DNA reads TGTGCCAGCAGTTACGGAGTGGTGTCCCCTGATGGCTACACCTTC.

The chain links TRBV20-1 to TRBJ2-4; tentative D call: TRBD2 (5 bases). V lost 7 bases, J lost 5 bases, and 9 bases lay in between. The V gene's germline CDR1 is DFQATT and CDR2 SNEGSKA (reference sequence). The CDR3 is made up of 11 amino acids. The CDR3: CSVRGENIQYF. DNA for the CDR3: TGCAGTGTCCGGGGTGAAAACATTCAGTACTTC.

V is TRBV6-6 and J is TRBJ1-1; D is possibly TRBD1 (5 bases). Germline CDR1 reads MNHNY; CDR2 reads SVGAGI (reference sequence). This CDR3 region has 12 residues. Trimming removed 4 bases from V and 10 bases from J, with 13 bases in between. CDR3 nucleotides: TGTGCCAGCAGTTCCGGGACCCCTTTAGCTTTCTTT. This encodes CASSSGTPLAFF.

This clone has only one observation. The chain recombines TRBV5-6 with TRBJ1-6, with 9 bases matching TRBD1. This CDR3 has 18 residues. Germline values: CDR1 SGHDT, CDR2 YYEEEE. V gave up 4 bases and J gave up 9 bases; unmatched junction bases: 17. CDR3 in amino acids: CASSRDPLGTGWSSPLHF. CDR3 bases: TGTGCCAGCAGCAGAGACCCCCTCGGGACAGGGTGGAGTTCACCCCTCCACTTT.

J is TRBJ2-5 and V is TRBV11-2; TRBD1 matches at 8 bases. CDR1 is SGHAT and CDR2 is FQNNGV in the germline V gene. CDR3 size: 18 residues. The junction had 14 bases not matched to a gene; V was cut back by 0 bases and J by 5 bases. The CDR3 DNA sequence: TGTGCCAGCAGCTTAGATAGGGACAGGCCATTTTCTAGGGAGACCCAGTACTTC. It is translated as CASSLDRDRPFSRETQYF.

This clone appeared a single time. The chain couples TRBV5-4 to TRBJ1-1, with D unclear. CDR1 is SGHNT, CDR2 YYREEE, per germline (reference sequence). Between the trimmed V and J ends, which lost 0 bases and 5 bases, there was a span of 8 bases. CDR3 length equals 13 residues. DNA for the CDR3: TGTGCCAGCAGCTTGGAGCGTGGGACTGAAGCTTTCTTT. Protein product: CASSLERGTEAFF.